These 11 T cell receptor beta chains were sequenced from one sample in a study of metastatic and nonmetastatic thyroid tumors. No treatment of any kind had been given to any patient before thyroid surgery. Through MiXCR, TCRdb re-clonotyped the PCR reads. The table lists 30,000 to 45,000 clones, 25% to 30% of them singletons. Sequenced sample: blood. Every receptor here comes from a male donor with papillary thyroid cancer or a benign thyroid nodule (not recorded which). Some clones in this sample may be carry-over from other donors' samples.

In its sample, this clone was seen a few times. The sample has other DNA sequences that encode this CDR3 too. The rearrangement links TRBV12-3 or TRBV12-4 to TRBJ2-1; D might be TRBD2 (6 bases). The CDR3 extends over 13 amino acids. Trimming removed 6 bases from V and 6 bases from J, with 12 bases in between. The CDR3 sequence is CASSLGLRNEQFF. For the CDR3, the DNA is TGTGCCAGCAGCCTGGGACTTCGCAATGAGCAGTTCTTC.

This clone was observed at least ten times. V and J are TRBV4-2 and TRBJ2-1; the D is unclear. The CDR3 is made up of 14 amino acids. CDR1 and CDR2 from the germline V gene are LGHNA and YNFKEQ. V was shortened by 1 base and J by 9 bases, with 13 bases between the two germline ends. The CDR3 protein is CASSQVGALLEQFF. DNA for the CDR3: TGTGCCAGCAGCCAAGTTGGTGCCTTACTTGAGCAGTTCTTC.

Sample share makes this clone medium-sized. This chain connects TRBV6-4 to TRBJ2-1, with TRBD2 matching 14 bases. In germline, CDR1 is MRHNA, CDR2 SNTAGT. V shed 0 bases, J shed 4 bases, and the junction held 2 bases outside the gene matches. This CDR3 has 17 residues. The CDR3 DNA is TGTGCCAGCAGTGACTCCGGGACTAGCGGGAGTTACAATGAGCAGTTCTTC. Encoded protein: CASSDSGTSGSYNEQFF.

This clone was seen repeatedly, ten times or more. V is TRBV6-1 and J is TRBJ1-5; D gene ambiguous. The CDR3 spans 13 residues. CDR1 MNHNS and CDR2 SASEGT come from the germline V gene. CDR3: CAAKGPGDQPQHF. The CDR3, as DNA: TGTGCGGCCAAAGGGCCCGGGGATCAGCCCCAGCATTTT.

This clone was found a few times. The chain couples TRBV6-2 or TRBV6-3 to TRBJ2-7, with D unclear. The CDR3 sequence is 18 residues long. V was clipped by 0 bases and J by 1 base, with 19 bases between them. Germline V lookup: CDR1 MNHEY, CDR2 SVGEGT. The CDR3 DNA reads TGTGCCAGCAGTTACTCGACGGGCGGCGGCTACGAGTCCTACGAGCAGTACTTC. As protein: CASSYSTGGGYESYEQYF.

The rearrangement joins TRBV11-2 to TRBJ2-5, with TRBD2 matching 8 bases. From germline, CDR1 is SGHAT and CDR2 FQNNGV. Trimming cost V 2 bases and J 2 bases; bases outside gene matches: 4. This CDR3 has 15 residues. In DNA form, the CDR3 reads TGTGCCAGCAGCTTACGGGAGGGGCGGCAAGAGACCCAGTACTTC. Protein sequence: CASSLREGRQETQYF.

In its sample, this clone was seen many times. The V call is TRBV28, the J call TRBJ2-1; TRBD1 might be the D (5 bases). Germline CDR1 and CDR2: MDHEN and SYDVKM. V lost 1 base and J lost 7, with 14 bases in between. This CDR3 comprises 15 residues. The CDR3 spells CASSLSSRVDNEQFF. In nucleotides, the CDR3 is TGTGCCAGCAGTTTATCGAGCAGGGTGGATAATGAGCAGTTCTTC.

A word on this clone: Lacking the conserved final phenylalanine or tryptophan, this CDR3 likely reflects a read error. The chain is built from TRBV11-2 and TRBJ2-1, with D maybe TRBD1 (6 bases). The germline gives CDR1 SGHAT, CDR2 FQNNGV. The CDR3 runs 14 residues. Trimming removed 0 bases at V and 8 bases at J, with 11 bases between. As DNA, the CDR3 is TGTGCCAGCAGCTTAGATGGTCAGGGGCATGAGCAGTTCTAC. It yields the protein CASSLDGQGHEQFY.

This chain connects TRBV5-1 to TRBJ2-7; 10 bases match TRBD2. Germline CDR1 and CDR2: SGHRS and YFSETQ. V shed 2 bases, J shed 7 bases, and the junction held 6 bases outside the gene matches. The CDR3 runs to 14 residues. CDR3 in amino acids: CASSFGLAAREQYF. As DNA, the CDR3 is TGCGCCAGCAGCTTCGGACTAGCGGCCAGGGAGCAGTACTTC.

CDR3 in amino acids: CASSERDRVGPRPEAFF. In DNA, the CDR3 is TGTGCCAGCAGTGAACGGGACAGGGTAGGCCCCCGGCCTGAAGCTTTCTTT. The chain carries TRBV6-1 and TRBJ1-1, with 9 bases identical to TRBD1. The CDR3 is 17 residues long. Unmatched junction bases numbered 13, after V lost 2 bases and J lost 6 bases. The germline gives CDR1 MNHNS, CDR2 SASEGT.

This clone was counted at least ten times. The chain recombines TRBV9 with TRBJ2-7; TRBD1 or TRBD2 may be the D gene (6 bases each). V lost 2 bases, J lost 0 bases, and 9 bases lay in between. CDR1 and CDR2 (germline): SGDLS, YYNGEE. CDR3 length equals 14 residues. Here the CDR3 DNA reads TGTGCCAGCAGCGTGGGGGGCTTCTCCTACGAGCAGTACTTC. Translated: CASSVGGFSYEQYF.